The 18 T cell receptor beta chains reported below all come from one sample, sequenced in a study of Ad26.COV2.S vaccination and SARS-CoV-2 variants. Clones were sequenced by immunoSEQ multiplex PCR, and TCRdb holds only the in-frame ones, with some missing. The profile shows about 350,000 clones, roughly 91% of them singletons. Stated treatment: some 20 received Ad26.COV2.S at low or high dose, single or two shots; about five received placebo; per-sample allocation not given. Sample collection was performed on day 63 after the first vaccine or placebo injection. This specimen was peripheral blood, taken in a trial of Ad26.COV2.S vaccine versus placebo. The source of these receptors is a person between 18 and 65 years old who received the Ad26.COV2.S COVID-19 vaccine or a placebo.

The gene calls are TRBV18 and TRBJ1-6; D is unresolved. The CDR3 has 14 residues. CDR1 and CDR2 from the germline V gene are KGHSH and LQKENI. Deletions cut 5 bases from V and 7 bases from J, with 12 bases between. The CDR3 DNA is TGTGCCAGCTCAACGGCCGTGTCCAATTCACCCCTCCACTTT. Amino acid sequence: CASSTAVSNSPLHF.

The gene calls are TRBV9 and TRBJ2-2; 10 bases map to TRBD2. This CDR3 comprises 17 residues. Germline V gene lookup returns CDR1 SGDLS and CDR2 YYNGEE. V was pared by 4 bases and J by 5 bases, with 11 bases of the junction left unmatched. For the CDR3, the DNA is TGTGCCAGCAGCCCATGGACTAGCGGAGGGGGTACCGGGGAGCTGTTTTTT. It is translated as CASSPWTSGGGTGELFF.

V is TRBV11-2 and J is TRBJ2-5; D is undetermined. The V and J ends lost 0 bases and 2 bases respectively, with 10 bases between them. The CDR3 is 15 amino acids. CDR1 and CDR2 from the germline V gene are SGHAT and FQNNGV. The CDR3 DNA reads as TGTGCCAGCAGCTTAGATCGAAGCGTTCAAGAGACCCAGTACTTC. Translating gives CASSLDRSVQETQYF.

V usage is TRBV7-3 and J usage is TRBJ2-3; D possibly corresponds to TRBD1 (6 bases). Between the trimmed V and J ends, which lost 5 bases and 0 bases, there was a span of 21 bases. Per germline, CDR1 SGHTA and CDR2 FQGTGA. The CDR3 has 18 amino acids. The CDR3 nucleotides are TGTGCCAGCAGCCGAGGGGGTACAGGACGCTCTAGCACAGATACGCAGTATTTT. This encodes CASSRGGTGRSSTDTQYF. The full variable domain, rest sourced from reference TRBV7-3 and TRBJ2-3, is GAGVSQTPSNKVTEKGKYVELRCDPISGHTALYWYRQSLGQGPEFLIYFQGTGAADDSGLPNDRFFAVRPEGSVSTLKIQRTERGDSAVYLCASSRGGTGRSSTDTQYFGPGTRLTVL.

Only one count was recorded for this clone. The J gene is TRBJ1-6, the V gene TRBV6-5; no clear D. This CDR3 spans 15 amino acids. Trimming removed 6 bases from V and 5 bases from J, with 14 bases in between. Looked up from germline, CDR1 is MNHEY and CDR2 is SVGAGI. The CDR3 DNA sequence: TGTGCCAGCAGACCGGACGGCGTAGATAATTCACCCCTCCACTTT. As protein: CASRPDGVDNSPLHF.

J is TRBJ2-1 and V is TRBV6-2 or TRBV6-3; D is possibly TRBD2 (6 bases). The CDR3 covers 18 residues. V lost 0 bases and J 7 bases, leaving 22 bases between the germline ends. Germline CDR1 reads MNHEY; CDR2 reads SVGEGT. The CDR3 DNA reads as TGTGCCAGCAGTTACTCGAGACACGCGGGAACGAACAATAATGAGCAGTTCTTC. Its protein is CASSYSRHAGTNNNEQFF.

The table lists this clone with a count of one. The gene calls are TRBV6-5 and TRBJ1-2, with TRBD1 matching 9 bases. Trimming at V came to 6 bases and at J to 2 bases, leaving 4 bases not matched to a gene. This CDR3 has 14 amino acids. CDR1 and CDR2 from the germline V gene are MNHEY and SVGAGI. The CDR3 here is CASSLGTGNYGYTF. CDR3 sequence (DNA): TGTGCCAGCAGCCTTGGGACAGGGAACTATGGCTACACCTTC.

This clone was counted once. The V gene is TRBV5-6, the J gene TRBJ2-5; 8 nucleotides line up with TRBD1. This CDR3 has 14 residues. Germline CDR1 is SGHDT and CDR2 is YYEEEE. Germline trimming cut 0 bases from V and 5 bases from J; bases unmatched to any gene: 3. The CDR3 DNA reads TGTGCCAGCAGCTTGGGGACAGGGATGGAGACCCAGTACTTC. It is translated as CASSLGTGMETQYF.

This chain uses TRBV6-2 or TRBV6-3 with TRBJ1-5, with TRBD1 as a possible D gene (5 bases). V lost 4 bases and J 5 bases, leaving 15 bases between the germline ends. Per germline, CDR1 MNHEY and CDR2 SVGEGT. This CDR3 contains 15 residues. The CDR3 region is CASSSRRDFYQPQHF. In DNA form, the CDR3 reads TGTGCCAGCAGTTCCCGCCGGGACTTCTATCAGCCCCAGCATTTT.

V is TRBV5-3 and J is TRBJ2-7; D remains unclear. TRBV5-3 carries the ORF label, with uncertain function. There are 13 residues in the CDR3. V was trimmed by 0 bases and J by 1 base, leaving 5 bases between them. The DNA of the CDR3 is TGTGCCAGAAGCTTGGTGGTTTCCTACGAGCAGTACTTC. As protein: CARSLVVSYEQYF.

This chain joins TRBV30 and TRBJ2-7; D not certain. The CDR3 totals 13 residues. Per the germline V gene, CDR1 is GTSNPN and CDR2 is SVGIG (reference sequence). V lost 3 bases, J lost 3 bases, and 12 bases lay in between. Here the CDR3 reads CAWRVGNGYEQYF. The CDR3 nucleotides read TGTGCCTGGAGGGTAGGGAACGGCTACGAGCAGTACTTC.

This sequence joins TRBV5-5 and TRBJ1-2; D call uncertain. The germline V and J ends were trimmed by 4 bases and 4 bases, with 14 bases remaining between them. This CDR3 spans 14 amino acids. Looked up from germline, CDR1 is SGHKS and CDR2 is YYEKEE (reference sequence). DNA for the CDR3: TGTGCCAGCAGCCAGAGACCGGAGGTCTATGGCTACACCTTC. Its translation is CASSQRPEVYGYTF.

The CDR3 DNA follows: TGTGCCAGCAGCCCGCAGGGGGCCCTTTCCTACAATGAGCAGTTCTTC. It codes for CASSPQGALSYNEQFF. This rearrangement joins TRBV13 to TRBJ2-1, with 8 nucleotides matching TRBD1. The length of the CDR3 is 16 residues. CDR1 is PRHDT and CDR2 is FYEKMQ in the germline V gene (reference sequence). Trimming at V came to 5 bases and at J to 1 base, leaving 7 bases not matched to a gene.

V gene TRBV12-3 or TRBV12-4 combines with J gene TRBJ1-5; D unresolved. This CDR3 spans 12 amino acids. V was shortened by 5 bases and J by 2 bases, with 4 bases between the two germline ends. The CDR3 DNA reads TGTGCCAGCAGTGTCGGCAATCAGCCCCAGCATTTT. Translated, it gives CASSVGNQPQHF.

V gene TRBV5-5 combines with J gene TRBJ2-7; D is perhaps TRBD1 (6 bases). The V end was cut by 5 bases, the J end by 2 bases, with 11 bases between. The CDR3 extends over 13 amino acids. The V gene's germline CDR1 is SGHKS and CDR2 YYEKEE (reference sequence). CDR3 loop: CASSVSGAYEQYF. The CDR3 bases are TGTGCCAGCAGTGTTTCAGGGGCCTACGAGCAGTACTTC. The entire variable domain, with the rest obtained from reference TRBV5-5 and TRBJ2-7, is as follows: DAGVTQSPTHLIKTRGQQVTLRCSPISGHKSVSWYQQVLGQGPQFIFQYYEKEERGRGNFPDRFSARQFPNYSSELNVNALLLGDSALYLCASSVSGAYEQYFGPGTRLTVT.

This chain links TRBV19 with TRBJ2-2; the match to TRBD1 covers 10 bases. This CDR3 contains 16 residues. V dropped 5 bases and J dropped 5; count of bases not matched to a gene: 8. Germline V lookup: CDR1 LNHDA, CDR2 SQIVND (reference sequence). The CDR3: CASSVLPGQGTGELFF. The CDR3 DNA follows: TGTGCCAGTAGTGTATTACCGGGACAGGGGACCGGGGAGCTGTTTTTT.

The chain is built from TRBV7-9 and TRBJ2-2; D is unresolved. CDR1 and CDR2 from the germline V gene are SEHNR and FQNEAQ (reference sequence). This CDR3 comprises 18 residues. V shed 1 base and J shed 5 bases, with 20 bases lying between them. DNA for the CDR3: TGTGCCAGCAGCTTAGGAGGTGTGGGTACCTCATTGACCGGGGAGCTGTTTTTT. It yields the protein CASSLGGVGTSLTGELFF.

This chain uses TRBV14 with TRBJ2-7; D not certain. Germline-derived CDR1 and CDR2 are SGHDN and FVKESK. V lost 2 bases, J lost 3 bases, and 17 bases lay in between. The CDR3 is 16 amino acids. The CDR3 loop is CASSQKTRPRLYEQYF. The CDR3 DNA reads as TGTGCCAGCAGCCAAAAAACACGTCCCCGCCTCTACGAGCAGTACTTC. The full variable domain, with the rest looked up from reference TRBV14 and TRBJ2-7, is EAGVTQFPSHSVIEKGQTVTLRCDPISGHDNLYWYRRVMGKEIKFLLHFVKESKQDESGMPNNRFLAERTGGTYSTLKVQPAELEDSGVYFCASSQKTRPRLYEQYFGPGTRLTVT.